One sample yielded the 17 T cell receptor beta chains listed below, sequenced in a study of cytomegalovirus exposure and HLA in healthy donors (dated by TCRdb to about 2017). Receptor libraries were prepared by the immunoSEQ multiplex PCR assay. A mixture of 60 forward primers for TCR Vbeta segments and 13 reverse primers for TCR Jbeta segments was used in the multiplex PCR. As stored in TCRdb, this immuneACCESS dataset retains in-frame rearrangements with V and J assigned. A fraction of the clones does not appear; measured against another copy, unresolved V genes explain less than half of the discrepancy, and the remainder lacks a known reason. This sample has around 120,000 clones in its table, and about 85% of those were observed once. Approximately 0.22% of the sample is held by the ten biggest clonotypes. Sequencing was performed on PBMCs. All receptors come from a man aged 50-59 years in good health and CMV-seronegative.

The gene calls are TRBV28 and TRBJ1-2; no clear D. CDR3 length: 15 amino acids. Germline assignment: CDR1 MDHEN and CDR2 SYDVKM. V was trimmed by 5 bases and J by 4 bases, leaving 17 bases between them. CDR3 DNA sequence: TGTGCCAGCAGTCCGCCGGAGCTATTAGGCTATGGCTACACCTTC. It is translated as CASSPPELLGYGYTF.

The CDR3: CASSPGQGINYGYTF. The CDR3 DNA reads TGTGCCAGCAGCCCCGGACAGGGGATTAACTATGGCTACACCTTC. The rearrangement uses TRBV5-4 and TRBJ1-2; 9 nucleotides align to TRBD1. V shed 4 bases and J 1 base; nucleotides not matched to a gene: 5. Germline CDR1 SGHNT, CDR2 YYREEE (reference sequence). The CDR3 length is 15 residues.

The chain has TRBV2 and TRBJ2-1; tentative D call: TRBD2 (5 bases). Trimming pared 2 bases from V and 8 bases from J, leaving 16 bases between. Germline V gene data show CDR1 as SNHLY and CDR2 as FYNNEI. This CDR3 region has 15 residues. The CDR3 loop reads CASSESGIVRDEQFF. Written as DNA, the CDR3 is TGTGCCAGCAGTGAATCGGGGATTGTAAGGGATGAGCAGTTCTTC.

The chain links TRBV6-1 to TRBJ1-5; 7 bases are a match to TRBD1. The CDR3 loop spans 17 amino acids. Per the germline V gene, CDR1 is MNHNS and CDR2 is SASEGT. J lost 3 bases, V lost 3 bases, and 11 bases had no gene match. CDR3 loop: CASSDVGAGGINQPQHF. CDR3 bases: TGTGCCAGCAGTGATGTGGGGGCAGGGGGTATCAATCAGCCCCAGCATTTT.

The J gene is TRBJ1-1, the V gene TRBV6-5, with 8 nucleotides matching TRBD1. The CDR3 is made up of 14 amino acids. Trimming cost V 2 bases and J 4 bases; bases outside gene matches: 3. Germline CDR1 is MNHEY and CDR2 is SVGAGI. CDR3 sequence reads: CASSYGTGVTEAFF. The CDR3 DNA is TGTGCCAGCAGTTACGGGACAGGCGTCACTGAAGCTTTCTTT.

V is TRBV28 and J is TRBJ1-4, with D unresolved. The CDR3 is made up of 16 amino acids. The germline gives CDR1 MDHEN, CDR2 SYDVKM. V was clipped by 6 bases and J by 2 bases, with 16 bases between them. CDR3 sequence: CASSPQLGFTNEKLFF. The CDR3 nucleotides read TGTGCCAGCAGCCCTCAACTAGGGTTTACTAATGAAAAACTGTTTTTT.

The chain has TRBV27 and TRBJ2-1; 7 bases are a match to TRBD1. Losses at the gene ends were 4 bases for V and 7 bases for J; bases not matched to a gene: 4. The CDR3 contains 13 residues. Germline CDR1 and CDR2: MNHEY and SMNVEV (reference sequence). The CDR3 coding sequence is TGTGCCAGCAGTTGGGCAGGGGGAAATGAGCAGTTCTTC. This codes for CASSWAGGNEQFF.

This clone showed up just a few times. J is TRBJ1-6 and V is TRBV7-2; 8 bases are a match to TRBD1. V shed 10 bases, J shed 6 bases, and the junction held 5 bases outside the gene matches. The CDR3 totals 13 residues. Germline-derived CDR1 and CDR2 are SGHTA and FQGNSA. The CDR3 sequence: CAITDRANSPLHF. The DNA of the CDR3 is TGTGCCATCACGGACAGGGCTAATTCACCCCTCCACTTT.

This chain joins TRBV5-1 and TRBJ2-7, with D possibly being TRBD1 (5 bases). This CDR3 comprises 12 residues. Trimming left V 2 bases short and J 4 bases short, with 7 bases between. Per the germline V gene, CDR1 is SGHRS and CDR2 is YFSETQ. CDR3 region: CASSFQGYEQYF. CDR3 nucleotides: TGCGCCAGCAGCTTCCAGGGTTACGAGCAGTACTTC.

In DNA, the CDR3 is TGCGCCAGCAGCTTAGGCAGGGGGCAGTTCGACACTGAAGCTTTCTTT. Translation: CASSLGRGQFDTEAFF. The chain has TRBV5-1 and TRBJ1-1; 8 positions agree with TRBD1. J gave up 3 bases and V 2 bases, and 9 bases lay outside the gene matches. The CDR3 has 16 residues. CDR1 SGHRS and CDR2 YFSETQ come from the germline V gene.

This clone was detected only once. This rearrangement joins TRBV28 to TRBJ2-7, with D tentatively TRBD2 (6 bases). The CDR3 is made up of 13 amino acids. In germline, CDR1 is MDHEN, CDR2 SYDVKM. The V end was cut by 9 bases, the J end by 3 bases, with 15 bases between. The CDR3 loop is CASAGRPNYEQYF. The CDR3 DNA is TGTGCCAGTGCGGGGAGACCTAACTACGAGCAGTACTTC.

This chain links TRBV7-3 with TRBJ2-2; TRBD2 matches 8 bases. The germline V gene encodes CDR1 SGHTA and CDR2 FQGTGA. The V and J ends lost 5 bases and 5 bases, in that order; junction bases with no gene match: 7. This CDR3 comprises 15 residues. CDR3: CASSPRGLETGELFF. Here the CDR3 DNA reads TGTGCCAGCAGCCCAAGGGGACTAGAAACCGGGGAGCTGTTTTTT.

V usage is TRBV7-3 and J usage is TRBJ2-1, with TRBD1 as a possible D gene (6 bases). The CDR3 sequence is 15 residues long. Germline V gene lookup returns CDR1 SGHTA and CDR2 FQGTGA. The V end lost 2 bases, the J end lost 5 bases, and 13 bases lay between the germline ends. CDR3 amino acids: CASSLLGTTNNEQFF. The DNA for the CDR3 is TGTGCCAGCAGCTTATTAGGGACAACCAACAATGAGCAGTTCTTC. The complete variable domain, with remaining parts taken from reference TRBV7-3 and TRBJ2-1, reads GAGVSQTPSNKVTEKGKYVELRCDPISGHTALYWYRQSLGQGPEFLIYFQGTGAADDSGLPNDRFFAVRPEGSVSTLKIQRTERGDSAVYLCASSLLGTTNNEQFFGPGTRLTVL.

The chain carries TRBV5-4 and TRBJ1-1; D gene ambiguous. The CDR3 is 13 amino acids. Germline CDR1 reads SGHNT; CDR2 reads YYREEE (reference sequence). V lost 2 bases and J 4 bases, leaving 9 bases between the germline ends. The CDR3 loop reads CASSFYLGTEAFF. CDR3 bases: TGTGCCAGCAGCTTTTATCTCGGCACTGAAGCTTTCTTT. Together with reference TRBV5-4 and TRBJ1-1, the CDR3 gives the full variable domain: ETGVTQSPTHLIKTRGQQVTLRCSSQSGHNTVSWYQQALGQGPQFIFQYYREEENGRGNFPPRFSGLQFPNYSSELNVNALELDDSALYLCASSFYLGTEAFFGQGTRLTVV.

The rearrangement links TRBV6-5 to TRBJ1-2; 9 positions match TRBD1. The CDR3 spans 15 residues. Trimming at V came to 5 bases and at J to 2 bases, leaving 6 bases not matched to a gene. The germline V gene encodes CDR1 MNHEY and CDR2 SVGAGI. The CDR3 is CASSLSGQGNYGYTF. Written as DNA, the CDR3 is TGTGCCAGCAGTCTCTCGGGACAGGGAAACTATGGCTACACCTTC.

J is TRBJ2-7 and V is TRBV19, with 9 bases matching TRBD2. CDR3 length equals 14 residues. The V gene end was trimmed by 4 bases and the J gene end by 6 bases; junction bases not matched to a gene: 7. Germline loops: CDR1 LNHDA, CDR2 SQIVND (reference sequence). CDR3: CASSSGRAIGEQYF. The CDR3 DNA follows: TGTGCCAGTAGTAGCGGGAGGGCCATAGGCGAGCAGTACTTC. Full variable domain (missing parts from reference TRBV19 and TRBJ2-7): DGGITQSPKYLFRKEGQNVTLSCEQNLNHDAMYWYRQDPGQGLRLIYYSQIVNDFQKGDIAEGYSVSREKKESFPLTVTSAQKNPTAFYLCASSSGRAIGEQYFGPGTRLTVT.

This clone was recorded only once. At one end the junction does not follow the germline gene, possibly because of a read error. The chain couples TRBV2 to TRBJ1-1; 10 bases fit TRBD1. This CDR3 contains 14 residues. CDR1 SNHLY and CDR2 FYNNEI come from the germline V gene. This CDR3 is CATSLTGGYTEAFF. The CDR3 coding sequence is TGTGCCACCAGTTTGACAGGGGGCTACACTGAAGCTTTCTTT.